The present TCR beta chain was sequenced within a study of T-cell memory formation after mild COVID-19. TCRalpha and TCRbeta libraries used 5'RACE with constant-segment primers and UMIs. MiXCR, run by TCRdb on the 5' RACE reads, gives a single entry per CDR3 protein. This sample carries around 300,000 distinct CDR3 sequences, roughly 15% of them seen once, and the ten largest clones take roughly 20%. CDR3 length: 14 amino acids. Germline assignment: CDR1 SGHVS and CDR2 FNYEAQ. Trimming removed 6 bases from V and 2 bases from J, with 14 bases in between. The chain joins TRBV7-6 to TRBJ2-7; D gene ambiguous. The specimen was PBMCs or a T cell subset sorted from them (not recorded which). The clonotype comes from a man aged 18 to 29 who had mild COVID-19 (a few samples of this study predate the infection). Cell type and time point are not known. Here the CDR3 reads CASSPREGPYEQYF. In nucleotides, the CDR3 is TGTGCCAGCAGTCCACGTGAAGGCCCCTACGAGCAGTACTTC.